The present T cell receptor (beta chain) was sequenced within a study of CD8 T cells in ankylosing spondylitis. General study results and limits: There was a TCR beta motif, made of several highly homologous variants, that appeared characteristic of ankylosing spondylitis blood. The study looked at matched synovial fluid samples from ankylosing spondylitis patients. Disease-linked clones were reported to be significantly enriched there. Earlier work had already found some motif variants in reactive arthritis synovial fluid and blood.

This clonotype was picked up many times. Its specificity is not known. Making use of molecular barcodes, quantitative 5'-RACE generated TCR beta libraries. TCRdb redid the calling of the 5' RACE reads with MiXCR, one entry per CDR3 protein. The sample yields under 250,000 distinct CDR3 sequences, roughly 25% seen once. The CDR3 is made up of 15 amino acids. V lost 1 base and J lost 2, with 9 bases in between. Germline lookup yields CDR1 SGHRS and CDR2 YFSETQ. The chain links TRBV5-1 to TRBJ2-2; D unresolved. The sequence was collected from a male donor with ankylosing spondylitis or in good health (not recorded which). Material for sequencing was blood, either unsorted or a sorted T cell fraction (not recorded which). CDR3 sequence (DNA): TGCGCCAGCAGCTTGTCGGTAGACAACACCGGGGAGCTGTTTTTT. It translates to CASSLSVDNTGELFF.